This note documents a single T cell receptor (beta chain) sequence. No antigen is known for it. J lost 7 bases, V lost 1 base, and 9 bases had no gene match. Germline V gene lookup returns CDR1 GTSNPN and CDR2 SVGIG (reference sequence). CDR3 size: 14 residues. Treatment given: 19 received Ad26.COV2.S at low or high dose, single or two shots; a few received placebo; per-sample allocation not given. Samples analyzed were those drawn on day 63 after the first vaccine or placebo injection. Ad26 vector vaccine expressed Wuhan-strain SARS-CoV-2 spike. Profiled with immunoSEQ multiplex PCR; TCRdb holds only in-frame clones, not every one. The data contain some 390,000 clones, approximately 89% of them singletons. This record comes from a study of Ad26.COV2.S vaccination and SARS-CoV-2 variants. Study-wide context: Doses of Ad26.COV2.S were injected into muscle once or twice, 56 days apart. Overall study findings and caveats: Similar non-spike TCR breadth was observed in recipients of vaccine and of placebo.

Sequences were derived from peripheral blood, sampled in a trial of Ad26.COV2.S vaccine versus placebo. This TCR was sampled from a person between 18 and 65 years old who received the Ad26.COV2.S COVID-19 vaccine or a placebo. V usage is TRBV30 and J usage is TRBJ1-2, with TRBD1 matching 7 bases. The CDR3 nucleotides are TGTGCCTGGAGTGGGACAGGTCATCGGAGTGGCTACACCTTC. Protein: CAWSGTGHRSGYTF. Together with reference TRBV30 and TRBJ1-2, the CDR3 gives the full variable domain: SQTIHQWPATLVQPVGSPLSLECTVEGTSNPNLYWYRQAAGRGLQLLFYSVGIGQISSEVPQNLSASRPQDRQFILSSKKLLLSDSGFYLCAWSGTGHRSGYTFGSGTRLTVV.